The clone carrying this T cell receptor beta chain occurred a few times. The antigen is unknown. Sequencing was performed with immunoSEQ multiplex PCR; in TCRdb, only in-frame clones are kept and a portion is missing. The sample includes tens of thousands of clones, approximately 83% of them seen just once. The data are from a study of OX40 agonist ivuxolimab in advanced cancers. Overall study context: Patients received intravenous ivuxolimab every 2 weeks at 0.01 to 10 mg/kg.

At baseline, cycle 4 day 1, and cycle 7 day 1, blood was sampled. The study, taken as a whole, reports: The authors also found low normalized T-cell clonal expansion in some nonresponders.

This CDR3 spans 14 amino acids. Trimming removed 3 bases from V and 8 bases from J, with 16 bases in between. In germline, CDR1 is LNHDA, CDR2 SQIVND (reference sequence). The gene calls are TRBV19 and TRBJ1-2, with D possibly TRBD1 on 5 matching bases. This receptor was taken from an adult with an advanced solid tumor such as melanoma, head and neck, liver or kidney cancer. The input for sequencing was CD4+ or CD8+ T cells sorted from blood, taken in a trial of the OX40 agonist ivuxolimab. The CDR3 nucleotides read TGTGCCAGTAGTATGGCGGGGCTTCGATCCGGCTACACCTTC. Translating gives CASSMAGLRSGYTF.